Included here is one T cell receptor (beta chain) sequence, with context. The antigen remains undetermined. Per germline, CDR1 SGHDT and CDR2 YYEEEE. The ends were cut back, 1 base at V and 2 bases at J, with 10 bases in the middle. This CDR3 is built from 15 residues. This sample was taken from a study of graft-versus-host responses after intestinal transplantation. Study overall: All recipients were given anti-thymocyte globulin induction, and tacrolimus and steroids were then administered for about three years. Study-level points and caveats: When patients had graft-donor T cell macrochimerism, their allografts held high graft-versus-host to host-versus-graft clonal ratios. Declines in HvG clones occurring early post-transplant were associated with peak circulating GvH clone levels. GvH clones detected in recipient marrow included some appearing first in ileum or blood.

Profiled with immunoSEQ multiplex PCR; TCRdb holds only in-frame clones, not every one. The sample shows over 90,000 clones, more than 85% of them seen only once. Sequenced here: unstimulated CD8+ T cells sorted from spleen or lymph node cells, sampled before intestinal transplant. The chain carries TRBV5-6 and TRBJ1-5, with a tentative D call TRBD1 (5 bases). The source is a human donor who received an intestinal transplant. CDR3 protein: CASSLIRDGNQPQHF. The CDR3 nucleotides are TGTGCCAGCAGCTTGATCAGGGATGGCAATCAGCCCCAGCATTTT.